This TCR beta chain was profiled in a study of shared T cell receptors in the human thymus. TCRdb keeps only in-frame clones here, not all; method: immunoSEQ multiplex PCR. The table records around 730,000 clones, 75% to 90% of them present only once. There are 14 residues in the CDR3. V trimming: 1 base; J trimming: 5 bases; junction bases outside the gene matches: 3. Looked up from germline, CDR1 is MNHNY and CDR2 is SVGAGI (reference sequence). These data were likewise used in another study, on human thymus T cells. That paper adds: It was healthy Finnish infants having corrective surgery for congenital heart defects who were the donors. Obtained as resections during corrective heart surgery, the thymus tissue was then studied. What appeared biased in thymic and blood repertoires was the usage of V and J genes. Highly overlapping thymic repertoires among unrelated individuals were reported in related research.

The TCR comes from a girl in the first two years of life with a congenital heart defect. This chain joins TRBV6-6 and TRBJ1-1, with 8 bases lining up with TRBD1. What was sequenced was thymocytes. Here the CDR3 reads CASSYLQGGTEAFF. The CDR3 region has the DNA TGTGCCAGCAGTTACTTACAGGGGGGGACTGAAGCTTTCTTT.